This record covers a single T cell receptor (beta chain). The data derive from a study of shared T cell receptors in the human thymus. The CDR3 consists of 17 residues. The V gene lost 3 bases and the J gene lost 3 bases, with 18 bases spanning the gap. CDR1 and CDR2 (germline): MGHRA, YSYEKL. Measured with immunoSEQ multiplex PCR; TCRdb has only the in-frame clones, and not every one. The table records about 730,000 clones, over 75% of them present only once. A further study also used this sample, focusing on human thymus T cells. That work states: The study used thymus tissue resected during corrective heart surgery. In thymic and blood repertoires alike, V and J usage looked biased. A high degree of thymic repertoire overlap among unrelated individuals was reported in related research.

The TCR sequence derives from a girl under three years old with a congenital heart defect. The chain links TRBV4-1 to TRBJ1-5; D might be TRBD1 (6 bases). Material: thymocytes. The DNA of the CDR3 is TGCGCCAGCAGCCACGAAAACGCCGGGACATTCAATCAGCCCCAGCATTTT. The encoded protein is CASSHENAGTFNQPQHF.